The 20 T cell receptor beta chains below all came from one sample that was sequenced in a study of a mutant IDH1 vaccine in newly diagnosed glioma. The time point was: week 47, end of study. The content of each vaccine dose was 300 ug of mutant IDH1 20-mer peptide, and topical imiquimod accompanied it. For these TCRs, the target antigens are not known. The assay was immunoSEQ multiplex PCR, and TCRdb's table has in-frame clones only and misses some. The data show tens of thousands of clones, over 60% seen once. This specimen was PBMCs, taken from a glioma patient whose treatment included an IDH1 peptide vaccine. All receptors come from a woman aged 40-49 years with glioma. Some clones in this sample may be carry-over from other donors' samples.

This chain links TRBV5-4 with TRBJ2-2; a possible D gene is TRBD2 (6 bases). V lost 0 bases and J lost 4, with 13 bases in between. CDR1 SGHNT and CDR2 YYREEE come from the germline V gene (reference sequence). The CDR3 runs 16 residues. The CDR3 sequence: CASSLGGGEITGELFF. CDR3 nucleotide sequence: TGTGCCAGCAGCTTGGGTGGCGGGGAGATCACCGGGGAGCTGTTTTTT. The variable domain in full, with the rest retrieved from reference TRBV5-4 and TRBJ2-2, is ETGVTQSPTHLIKTRGQQVTLRCSSQSGHNTVSWYQQALGQGPQFIFQYYREEENGRGNFPPRFSGLQFPNYSSELNVNALELDDSALYLCASSLGGGEITGELFFGEGSRLTVL.

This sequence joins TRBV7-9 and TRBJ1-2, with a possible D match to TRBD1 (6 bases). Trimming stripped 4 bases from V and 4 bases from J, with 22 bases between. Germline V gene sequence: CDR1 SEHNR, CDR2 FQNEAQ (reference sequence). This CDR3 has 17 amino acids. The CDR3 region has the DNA TGTGCCAGCAGCTCTTTAGACAGGCAATGGATAGGCTATGGCTACACCTTC. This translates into CASSSLDRQWIGYGYTF.

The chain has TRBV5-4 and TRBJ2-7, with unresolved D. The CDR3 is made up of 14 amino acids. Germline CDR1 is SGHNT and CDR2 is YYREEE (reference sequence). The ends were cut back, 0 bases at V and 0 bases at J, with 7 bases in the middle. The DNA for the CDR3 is TGTGCCAGCAGCTTGGGTAGGGCCTCCTACGAGCAGTACTTC. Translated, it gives CASSLGRASYEQYF.

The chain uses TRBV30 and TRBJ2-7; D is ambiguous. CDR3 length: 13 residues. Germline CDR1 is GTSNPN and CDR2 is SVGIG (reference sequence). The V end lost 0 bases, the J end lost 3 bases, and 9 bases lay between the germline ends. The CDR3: CAWSVVGYYEQYF. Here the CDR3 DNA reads TGTGCCTGGAGTGTTGTAGGGTACTACGAGCAGTACTTC.

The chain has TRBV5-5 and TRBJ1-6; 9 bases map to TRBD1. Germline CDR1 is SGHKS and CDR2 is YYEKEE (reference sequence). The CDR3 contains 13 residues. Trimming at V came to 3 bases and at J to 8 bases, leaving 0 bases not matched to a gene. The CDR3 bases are TGTGCCAGCAGCTGGACAGGGGATTCACCCCTCCACTTT. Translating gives CASSWTGDSPLHF.

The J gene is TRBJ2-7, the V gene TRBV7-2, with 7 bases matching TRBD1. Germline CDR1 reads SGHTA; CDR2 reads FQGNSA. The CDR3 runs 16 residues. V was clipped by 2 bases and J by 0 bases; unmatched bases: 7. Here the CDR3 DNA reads TGTGCCAGCAGCTTATCCCGGACAGGAGTCTCCTACGAGCAGTACTTC. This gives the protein CASSLSRTGVSYEQYF.

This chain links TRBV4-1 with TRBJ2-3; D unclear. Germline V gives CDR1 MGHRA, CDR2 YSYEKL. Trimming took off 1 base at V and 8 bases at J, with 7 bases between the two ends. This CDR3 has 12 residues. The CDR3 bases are TGCGCCAGCAGCCAAGTCCTCGGTACGCAGTATTTT. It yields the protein CASSQVLGTQYF.

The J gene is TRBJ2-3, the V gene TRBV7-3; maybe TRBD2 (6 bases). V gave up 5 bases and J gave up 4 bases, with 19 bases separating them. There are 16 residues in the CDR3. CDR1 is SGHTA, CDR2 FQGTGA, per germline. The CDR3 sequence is CASSPMGGWAADTQYF. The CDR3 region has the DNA TGTGCCAGCAGCCCAATGGGGGGTTGGGCGGCAGATACGCAGTATTTT. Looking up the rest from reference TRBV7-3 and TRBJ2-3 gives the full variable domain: GAGVSQTPSNKVTEKGKYVELRCDPISGHTALYWYRQSLGQGPEFLIYFQGTGAADDSGLPNDRFFAVRPEGSVSTLKIQRTERGDSAVYLCASSPMGGWAADTQYFGPGTRLTVL.

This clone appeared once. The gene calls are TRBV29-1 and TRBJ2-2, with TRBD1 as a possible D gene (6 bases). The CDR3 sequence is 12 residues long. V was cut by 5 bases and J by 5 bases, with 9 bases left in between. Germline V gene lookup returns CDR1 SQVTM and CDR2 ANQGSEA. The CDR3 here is CSVNRETGELFF. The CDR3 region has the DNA TGCAGCGTTAACAGGGAAACCGGGGAGCTGTTTTTT.

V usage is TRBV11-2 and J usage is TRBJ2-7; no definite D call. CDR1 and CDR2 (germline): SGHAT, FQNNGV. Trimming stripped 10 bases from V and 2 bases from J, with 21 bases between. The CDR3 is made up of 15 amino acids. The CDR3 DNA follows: TGTGCCACCTCTGGGCCGAGGACCAATCCCTACGAGCAGTACTTC. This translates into CATSGPRTNPYEQYF. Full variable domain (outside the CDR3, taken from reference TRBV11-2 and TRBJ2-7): EAGVAQSPRYKIIEKRQSVAFWCNPISGHATLYWYQQILGQGPKLLIQFQNNGVVDDSQLPKDRFSAERLKGVDSTLKIQPAKLEDSAVYLCATSGPRTNPYEQYFGPGTRLTVT.

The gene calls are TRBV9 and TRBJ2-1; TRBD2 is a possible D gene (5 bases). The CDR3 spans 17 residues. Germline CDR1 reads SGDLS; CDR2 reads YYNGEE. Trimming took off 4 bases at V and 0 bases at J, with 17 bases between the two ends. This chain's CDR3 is CASSPTDFSPSYNEQFF. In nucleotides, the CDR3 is TGTGCCAGCAGCCCTACGGACTTCTCCCCCTCCTACAATGAGCAGTTCTTC.

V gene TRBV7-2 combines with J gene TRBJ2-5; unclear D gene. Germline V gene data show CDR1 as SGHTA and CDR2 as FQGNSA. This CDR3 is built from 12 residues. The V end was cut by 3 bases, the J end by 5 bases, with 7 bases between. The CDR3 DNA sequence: TGTGCCAGCAGCTTGGAATGGGAGACCCAGTACTTC. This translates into CASSLEWETQYF.

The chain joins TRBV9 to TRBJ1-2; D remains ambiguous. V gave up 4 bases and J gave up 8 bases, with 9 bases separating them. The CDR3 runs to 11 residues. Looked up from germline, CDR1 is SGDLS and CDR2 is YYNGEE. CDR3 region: CASSLSGGYTF. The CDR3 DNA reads TGTGCCAGCAGCCTATCTGGAGGCTACACCTTC.

This chain's CDR3 is CASSPVRPPNQPQHF. The DNA of the CDR3 is TGTGCCAGCAGTCCTGTTCGGCCTCCCAATCAGCCCCAGCATTTT. This chain links TRBV27 with TRBJ1-5, with D uncertain. CDR1 is MNHEY and CDR2 is SMNVEV in the germline V gene (reference sequence). This CDR3 region has 15 residues. The V gene lost 5 bases and the J gene lost 3 bases, with 14 bases spanning the gap.

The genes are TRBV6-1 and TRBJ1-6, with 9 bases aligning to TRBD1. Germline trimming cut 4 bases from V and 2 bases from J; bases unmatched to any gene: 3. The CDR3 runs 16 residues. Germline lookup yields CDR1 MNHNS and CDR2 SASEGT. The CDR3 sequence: CASSGTGVTYNSPLHF. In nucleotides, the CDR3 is TGTGCCAGCAGTGGGACAGGGGTAACCTATAATTCACCCCTCCACTTT.

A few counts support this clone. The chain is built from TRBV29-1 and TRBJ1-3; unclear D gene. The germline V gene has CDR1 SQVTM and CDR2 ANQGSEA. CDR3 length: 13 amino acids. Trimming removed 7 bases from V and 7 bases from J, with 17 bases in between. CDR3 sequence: CSAGLSSANTIYF. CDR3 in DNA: TGCAGCGCAGGCCTTTCCAGTGCCAACACCATATATTTT.

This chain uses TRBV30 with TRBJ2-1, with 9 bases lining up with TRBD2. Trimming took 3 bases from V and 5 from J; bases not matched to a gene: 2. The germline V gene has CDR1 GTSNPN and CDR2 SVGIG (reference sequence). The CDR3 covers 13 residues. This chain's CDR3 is CAWRTSGNNEQFF. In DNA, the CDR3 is TGTGCCTGGAGGACTAGCGGTAACAATGAGCAGTTCTTC. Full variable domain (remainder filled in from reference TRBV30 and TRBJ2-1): SQTIHQWPATLVQPVGSPLSLECTVEGTSNPNLYWYRQAAGRGLQLLFYSVGIGQISSEVPQNLSASRPQDRQFILSSKKLLLSDSGFYLCAWRTSGNNEQFFGPGTRLTVL.

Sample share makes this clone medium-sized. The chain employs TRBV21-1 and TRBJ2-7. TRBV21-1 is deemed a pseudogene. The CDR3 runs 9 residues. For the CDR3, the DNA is TGTGCCGGGTCTTCGTGGCAGTACTTC. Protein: CAGSSWQYF.

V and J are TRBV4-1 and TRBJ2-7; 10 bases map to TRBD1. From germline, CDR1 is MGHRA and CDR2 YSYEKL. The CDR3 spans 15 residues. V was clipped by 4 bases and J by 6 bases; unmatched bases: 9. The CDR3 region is CASSRSLTGGPEQYF. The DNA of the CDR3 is TGCGCCAGCAGCCGATCCCTGACAGGGGGCCCCGAGCAGTACTTC.

DNA for the CDR3: TGTGCCAGCCTAAGGGGGAAGGACACAAACACTGAAGCTTTCTTT. This codes for CASLRGKDTNTEAFF. The chain employs TRBV2 and TRBJ1-1, with TRBD1 as a possible D gene (6 bases). The V gene lost 8 bases and the J gene lost 2 bases, with 18 bases spanning the gap. The CDR3 loop spans 15 amino acids. CDR1 and CDR2 (germline): SNHLY, FYNNEI.